This TCR beta chain was identified in a study of blood T cell repertoires in COVID-19 (dated by TCRdb to about 2020). Regarding the study in general: Samples from collaborators originated in the United States, Italy and Spain and spanned both the acute and convalescent phases of COVID-19. Subjects who had been exposed to COVID-19, were actively infected with it, or had recovered from it provided the deeply sampled blood TCRbeta repertoires that made up the dataset. The repertoires were released in a freely available public database intended as a resource for research on the immune response to SARS-CoV-2. The samples were drawn from two sources: the first 160 participants of the ongoing ImmuneRACE study, and 950 to 1,500 subjects contributed by 6 global collaborators. A de-identified subject ID, COVID-19 status, age in years and sex were almost always included in the sample metadata. HLA class I and class II types, where available, came from metadata supplied by the sample provider rather than from assay-based typing. The material from the prospective study consisted of cDNA or gDNA derived from T cells, B-cell-depleted T cells, or PBMCs.

The collaborating institutions used their own protocols to collect whole blood in K2EDTA tubes. Collaborator samples were shipped for TCRbeta analysis as frozen whole blood, isolated PBMCs, or DNA extracted from either sample type. From a lookup of the germline V gene, CDR1 and CDR2 are SGDLS and YYNGEE. V lost 4 bases and J lost 7 bases, and the count of bases not matched to a germline gene is 9. The CDR3 covers 15 residues, taking in both the cysteine and the phenylalanine. Solely the CDR3 DNA is kept, with 45 bases framed from the first base. Of note for this clone: What this receptor recognizes is not known. No much larger clonotype is one base removed from it; base qualities were not supplied.

The immunoSEQ Assay, a bias-controlled multiplex PCR, was used to amplify TCRbeta CDR3 regions from genomic DNA. The authors processed their data as follows. Within the assay, amplification of reference gene primers was used to estimate how many nucleated cells each sample contained. Sequence reads were collapsed and filtered to measure the absolute abundance of every unique TCRbeta CDR3 rearrangement. For each sample, productive Simpson clonality was calculated as the square root of Simpson's diversity index over productive rearrangements. TCRdb's version of the immuneACCESS table is confined to in-frame rearrangements and falls short of the full clone set. An unresolved V gene accounts for under half of the shortfall where checked; the remainder is of unknown origin. The DNA was the basis for D and trimming; V, J and clone size are from that table. Recorded for this sample are some 200,000 clones; approximately 89% of them occurred a single time. The ten top clones hold 4.8% of the sample.

Overall study outcomes, separate from this receptor: The quantity of clinical and demographic metadata differed by source and by participant and was supplied without curation.

Sequencing used peripheral blood. The receptor was isolated from a woman aged 40-49 years with acute or convalescent COVID-19. The sequence joins TRBV9 to TRBJ1-1; TRBD1 lines up with 11 middle nucleotides. The CDR3 region: CASSPTGTGGGEAFF. In nucleotide form, the sequence is TGTGCCAGCAGCCCCACCGGGACAGGGGGGGGTGAAGCTTTCTTT.